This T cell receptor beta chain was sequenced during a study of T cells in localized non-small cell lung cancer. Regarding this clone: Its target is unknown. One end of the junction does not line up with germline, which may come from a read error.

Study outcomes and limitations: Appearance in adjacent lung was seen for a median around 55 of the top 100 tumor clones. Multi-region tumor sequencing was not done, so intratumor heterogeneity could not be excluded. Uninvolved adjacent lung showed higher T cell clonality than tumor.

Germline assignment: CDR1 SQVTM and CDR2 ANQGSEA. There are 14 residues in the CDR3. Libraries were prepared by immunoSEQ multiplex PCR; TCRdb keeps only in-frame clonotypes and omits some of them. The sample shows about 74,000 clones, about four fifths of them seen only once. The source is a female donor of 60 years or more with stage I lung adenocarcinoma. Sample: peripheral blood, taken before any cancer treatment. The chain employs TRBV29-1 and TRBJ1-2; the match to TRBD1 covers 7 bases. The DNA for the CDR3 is TGCAGCGTCGAAGAACGGACAGGACTCTATGGCTACACCTTC. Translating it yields CSVEERTGLYGYTF.